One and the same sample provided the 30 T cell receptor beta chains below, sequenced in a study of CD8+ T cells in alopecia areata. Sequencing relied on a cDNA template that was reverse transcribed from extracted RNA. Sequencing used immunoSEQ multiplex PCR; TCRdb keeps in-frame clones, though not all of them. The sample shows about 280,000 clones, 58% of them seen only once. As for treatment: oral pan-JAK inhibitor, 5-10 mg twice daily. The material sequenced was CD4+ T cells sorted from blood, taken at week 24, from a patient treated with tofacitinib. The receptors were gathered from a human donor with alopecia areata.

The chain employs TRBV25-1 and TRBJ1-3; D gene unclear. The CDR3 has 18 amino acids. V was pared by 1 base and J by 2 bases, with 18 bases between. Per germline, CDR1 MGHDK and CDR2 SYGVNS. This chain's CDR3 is CASSELPRQVNAGNTIYF. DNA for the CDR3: TGTGCCAGCAGTGAATTGCCCCGGCAGGTAAACGCTGGAAACACCATATATTTT.

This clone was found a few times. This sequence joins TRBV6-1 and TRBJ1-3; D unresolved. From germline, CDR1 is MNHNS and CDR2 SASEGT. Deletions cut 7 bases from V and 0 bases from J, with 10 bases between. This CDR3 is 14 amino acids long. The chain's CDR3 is CASTRAPSGNTIYF. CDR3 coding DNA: TGTGCCAGCACTCGGGCACCCTCTGGAAACACCATATATTTT.

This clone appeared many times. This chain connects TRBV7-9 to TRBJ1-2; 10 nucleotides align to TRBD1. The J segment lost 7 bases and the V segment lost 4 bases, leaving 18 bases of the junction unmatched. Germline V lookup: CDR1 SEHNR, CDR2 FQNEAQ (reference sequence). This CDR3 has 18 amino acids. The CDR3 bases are TGTGCCAGCAGCTGCATGGGTGGTGGGACAGGGGAAACCTGTGGCTACACCTTC. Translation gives CASSCMGGGTGETCGYTF. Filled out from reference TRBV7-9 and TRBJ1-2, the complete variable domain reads DTGVSQNPRHKITKRGQNVTFRCDPISEHNRLYWYRQTLGQGPEFLTYFQNEAQLEKSRLLSDRFSAERPKGSFSTLEIQRTEQGDSAMYLCASSCMGGGTGETCGYTFGSGTRLTVV.

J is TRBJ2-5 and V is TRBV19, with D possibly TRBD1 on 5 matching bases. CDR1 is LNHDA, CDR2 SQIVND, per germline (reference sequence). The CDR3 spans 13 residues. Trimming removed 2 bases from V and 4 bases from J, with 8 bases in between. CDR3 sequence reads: CASSILQGETQYF. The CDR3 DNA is TGTGCCAGTAGTATACTTCAGGGAGAGACCCAGTACTTC.

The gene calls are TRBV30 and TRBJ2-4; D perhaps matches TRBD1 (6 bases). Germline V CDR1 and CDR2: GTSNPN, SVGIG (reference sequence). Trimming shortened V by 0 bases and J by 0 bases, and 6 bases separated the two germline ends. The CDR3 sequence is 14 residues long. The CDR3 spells CAWSVQGAKNIQYF. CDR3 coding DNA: TGTGCCTGGAGTGTACAGGGAGCCAAAAACATTCAGTACTTC. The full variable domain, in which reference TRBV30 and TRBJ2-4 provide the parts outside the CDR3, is SQTIHQWPATLVQPVGSPLSLECTVEGTSNPNLYWYRQAAGRGLQLLFYSVGIGQISSEVPQNLSASRPQDRQFILSSKKLLLSDSGFYLCAWSVQGAKNIQYFGAGTRLSVL.

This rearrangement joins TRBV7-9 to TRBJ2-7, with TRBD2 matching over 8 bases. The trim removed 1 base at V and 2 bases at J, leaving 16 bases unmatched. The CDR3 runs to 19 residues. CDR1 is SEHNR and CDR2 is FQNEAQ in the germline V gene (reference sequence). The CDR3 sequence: CASSLVGLEKGLAAYEQYF. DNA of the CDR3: TGTGCCAGCAGCTTAGTTGGGTTGGAAAAAGGACTAGCCGCCTACGAGCAGTACTTC.

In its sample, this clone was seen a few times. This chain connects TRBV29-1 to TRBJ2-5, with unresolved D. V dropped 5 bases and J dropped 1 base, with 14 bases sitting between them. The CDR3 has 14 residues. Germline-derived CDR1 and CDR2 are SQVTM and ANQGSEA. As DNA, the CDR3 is TGCAGCGTTAGAGGCCCAGGCACCCAAGAGACCCAGTACTTC. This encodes CSVRGPGTQETQYF.

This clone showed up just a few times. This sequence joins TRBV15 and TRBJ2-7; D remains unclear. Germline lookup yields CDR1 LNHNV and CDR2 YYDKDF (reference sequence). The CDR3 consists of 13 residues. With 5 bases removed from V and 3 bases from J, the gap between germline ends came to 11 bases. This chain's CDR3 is CATSYSSNYEQYF. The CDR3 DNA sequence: TGTGCCACCAGCTATTCGTCCAACTACGAGCAGTACTTC.

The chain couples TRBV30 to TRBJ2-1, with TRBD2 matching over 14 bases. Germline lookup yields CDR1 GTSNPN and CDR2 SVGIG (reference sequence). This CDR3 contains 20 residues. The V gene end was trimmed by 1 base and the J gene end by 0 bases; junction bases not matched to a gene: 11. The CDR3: CAWSAIGTSGGISSYNEQFF. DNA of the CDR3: TGTGCCTGGAGTGCCATCGGGACTAGCGGGGGAATTAGCTCCTACAATGAGCAGTTCTTC.

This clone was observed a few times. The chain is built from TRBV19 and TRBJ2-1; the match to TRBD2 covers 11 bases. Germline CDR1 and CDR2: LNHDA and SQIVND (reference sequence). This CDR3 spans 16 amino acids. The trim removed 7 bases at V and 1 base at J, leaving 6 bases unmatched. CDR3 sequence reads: CASTLTSGVSYNEQFF. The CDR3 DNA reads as TGTGCCAGTACCCTGACTAGCGGGGTATCCTACAATGAGCAGTTCTTC.

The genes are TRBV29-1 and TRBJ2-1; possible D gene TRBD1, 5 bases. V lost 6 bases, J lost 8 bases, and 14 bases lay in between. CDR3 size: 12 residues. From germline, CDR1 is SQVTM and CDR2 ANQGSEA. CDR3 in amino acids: CSVDRQSHEQFF. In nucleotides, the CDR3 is TGCAGCGTGGATCGACAGAGCCATGAGCAGTTCTTC.

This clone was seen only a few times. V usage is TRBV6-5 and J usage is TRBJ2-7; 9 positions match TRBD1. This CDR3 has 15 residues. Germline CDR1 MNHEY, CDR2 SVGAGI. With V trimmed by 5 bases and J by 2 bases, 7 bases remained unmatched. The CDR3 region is CASSTEGQGTYEQYF. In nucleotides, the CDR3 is TGTGCCAGCAGTACTGAGGGACAGGGTACCTACGAGCAGTACTTC.

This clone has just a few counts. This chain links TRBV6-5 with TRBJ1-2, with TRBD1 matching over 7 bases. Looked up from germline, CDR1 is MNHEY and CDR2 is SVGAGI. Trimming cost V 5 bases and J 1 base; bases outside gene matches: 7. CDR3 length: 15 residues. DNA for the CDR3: TGTGCCAGCAGTCCGGACAGGTTTGGTAACTATGGCTACACCTTC. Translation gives CASSPDRFGNYGYTF.

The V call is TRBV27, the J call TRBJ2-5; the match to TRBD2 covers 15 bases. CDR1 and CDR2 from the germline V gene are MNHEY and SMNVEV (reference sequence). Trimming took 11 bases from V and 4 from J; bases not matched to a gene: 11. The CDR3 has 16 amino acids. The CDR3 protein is CASKWTSGGARETQYF. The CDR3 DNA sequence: TGTGCCTCCAAATGGACTAGCGGGGGGGCTCGAGAGACCCAGTACTTC.

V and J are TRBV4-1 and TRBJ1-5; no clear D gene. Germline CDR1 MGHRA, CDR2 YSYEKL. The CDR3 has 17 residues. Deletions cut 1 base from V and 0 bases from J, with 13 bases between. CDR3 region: CASSQGGQRYSNQPQHF. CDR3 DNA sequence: TGCGCCAGCAGCCAAGGAGGGCAGAGATATAGCAATCAGCCCCAGCATTTT.

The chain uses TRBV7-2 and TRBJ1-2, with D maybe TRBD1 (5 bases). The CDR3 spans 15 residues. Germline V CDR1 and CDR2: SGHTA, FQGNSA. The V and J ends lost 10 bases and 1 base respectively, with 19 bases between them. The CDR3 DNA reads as TGTGCCACAGGACAAGTACTCACCAATAACTATGGCTACACCTTC. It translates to CATGQVLTNNYGYTF.

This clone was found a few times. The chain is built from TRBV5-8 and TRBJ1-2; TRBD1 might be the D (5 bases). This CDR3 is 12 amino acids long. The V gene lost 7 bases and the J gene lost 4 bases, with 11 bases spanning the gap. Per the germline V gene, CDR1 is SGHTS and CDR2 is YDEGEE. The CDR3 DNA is TGTGCCAGCGACCAGGGCCGCTATGGCTACACCTTC. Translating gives CASDQGRYGYTF.

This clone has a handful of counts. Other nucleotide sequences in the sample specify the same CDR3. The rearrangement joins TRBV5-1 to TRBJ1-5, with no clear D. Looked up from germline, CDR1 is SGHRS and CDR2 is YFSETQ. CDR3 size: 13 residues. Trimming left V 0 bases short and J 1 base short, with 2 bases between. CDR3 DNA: TGCGCCAGCAGCTTGGGCAGCAATCAGCCCCAGCATTTT. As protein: CASSLGSNQPQHF.

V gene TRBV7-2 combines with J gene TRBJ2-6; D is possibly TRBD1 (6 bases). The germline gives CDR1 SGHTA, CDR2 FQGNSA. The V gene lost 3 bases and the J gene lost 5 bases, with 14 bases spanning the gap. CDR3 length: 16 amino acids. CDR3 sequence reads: CASSFPTGIRANVLTF. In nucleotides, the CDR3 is TGTGCCAGCAGCTTTCCCACAGGGATTAGGGCCAACGTCCTGACTTTC.

The CDR3, as DNA: TGTGCCAGCAGCTTTAGACAGGGTGCCATCGAGCAGTACTTC. This sequence encodes CASSFRQGAIEQYF. This chain joins TRBV7-2 and TRBJ2-7; TRBD1 agrees at 7 bases. The CDR3 sequence is 14 residues long. CDR1 is SGHTA and CDR2 is FQGNSA in the germline V gene. The J segment lost 6 bases and the V segment lost 3 bases, leaving 8 bases of the junction unmatched. Drawing the rest from reference TRBV7-2 and TRBJ2-7, the complete variable domain is GAGVSQSPSNKVTEKGKDVELRCDPISGHTALYWYRQSLGQGLEFLIYFQGNSAPDKSGLPSDRFSAERTGGSVSTLTIQRTQQEDSAVYLCASSFRQGAIEQYFGPGTRLTVT.

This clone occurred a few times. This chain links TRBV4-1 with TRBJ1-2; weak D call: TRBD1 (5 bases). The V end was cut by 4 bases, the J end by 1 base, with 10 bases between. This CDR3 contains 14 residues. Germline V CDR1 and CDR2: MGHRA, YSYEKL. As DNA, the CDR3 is TGCGCCAGCAGCCCGCAGGGCAGTAACTATGGCTACACCTTC. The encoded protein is CASSPQGSNYGYTF.

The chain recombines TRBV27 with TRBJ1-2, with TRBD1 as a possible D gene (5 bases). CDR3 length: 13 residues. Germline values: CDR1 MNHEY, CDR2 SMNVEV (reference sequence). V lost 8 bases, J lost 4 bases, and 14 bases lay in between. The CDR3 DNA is TGTGCCAGCTACGGGAGGCAGGGCTATGGCTACACCTTC. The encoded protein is CASYGRQGYGYTF.

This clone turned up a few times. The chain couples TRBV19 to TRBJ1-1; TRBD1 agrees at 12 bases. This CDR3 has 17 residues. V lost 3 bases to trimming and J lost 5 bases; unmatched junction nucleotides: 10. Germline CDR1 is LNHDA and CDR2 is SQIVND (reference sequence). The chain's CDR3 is CASSISGQGARRTEAFF. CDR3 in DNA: TGTGCCAGTAGTATTTCGGGACAGGGGGCGCGGAGGACTGAAGCTTTCTTT.

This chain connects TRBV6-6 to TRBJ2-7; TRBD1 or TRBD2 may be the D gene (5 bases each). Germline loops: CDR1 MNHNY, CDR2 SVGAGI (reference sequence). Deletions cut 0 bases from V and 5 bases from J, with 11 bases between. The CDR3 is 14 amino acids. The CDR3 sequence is CASSYSGVGNEQYF. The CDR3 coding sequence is TGTGCCAGCAGTTACTCGGGGGTAGGCAACGAGCAGTACTTC.

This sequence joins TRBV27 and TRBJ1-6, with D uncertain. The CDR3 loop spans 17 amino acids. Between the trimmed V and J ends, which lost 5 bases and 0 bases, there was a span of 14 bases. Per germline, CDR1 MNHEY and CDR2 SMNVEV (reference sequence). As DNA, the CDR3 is TGTGCCAGCAGTACCTTGCGGGAAAGCTCCTATAATTCACCCCTCCACTTT. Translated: CASSTLRESSYNSPLHF.

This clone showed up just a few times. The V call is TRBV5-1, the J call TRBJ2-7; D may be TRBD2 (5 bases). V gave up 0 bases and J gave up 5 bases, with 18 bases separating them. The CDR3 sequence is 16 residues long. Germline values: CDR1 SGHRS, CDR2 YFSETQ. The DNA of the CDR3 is TGCGCCAGCAGCTTGGGCCTCGACGGGGATTGGGACGAGCAGTACTTC. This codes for CASSLGLDGDWDEQYF.

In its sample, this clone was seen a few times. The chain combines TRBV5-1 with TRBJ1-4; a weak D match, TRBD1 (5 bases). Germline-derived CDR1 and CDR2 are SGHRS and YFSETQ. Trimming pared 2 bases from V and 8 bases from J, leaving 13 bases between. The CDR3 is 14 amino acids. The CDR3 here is CASSFGTLGEKLFF. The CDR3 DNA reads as TGCGCCAGCAGCTTCGGGACGTTGGGGGAAAAACTGTTTTTT. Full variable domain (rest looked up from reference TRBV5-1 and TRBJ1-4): KAGVTQTPRYLIKTRGQQVTLSCSPISGHRSVSWYQQTPGQGLQFLFEYFSETQRNKGNFPGRFSGRQFSNSRSEMNVSTLELGDSALYLCASSFGTLGEKLFFGSGTQLSVL.

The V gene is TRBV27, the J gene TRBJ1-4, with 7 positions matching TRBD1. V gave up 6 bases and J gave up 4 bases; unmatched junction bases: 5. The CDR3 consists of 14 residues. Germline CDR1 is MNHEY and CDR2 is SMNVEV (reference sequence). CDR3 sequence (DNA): TGTGCCAGCAGCCAGGACAGGCTTAATGAAAAACTGTTTTTT. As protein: CASSQDRLNEKLFF. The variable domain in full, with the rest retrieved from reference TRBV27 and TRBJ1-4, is EAQVTQNPRYLITVTGKKLTVTCSQNMNHEYMSWYRQDPGLGLRQIYYSMNVEVTDKGDVPEGYKVSRKEKRNFPLILESPSPNQTSLYFCASSQDRLNEKLFFGSGTQLSVL.

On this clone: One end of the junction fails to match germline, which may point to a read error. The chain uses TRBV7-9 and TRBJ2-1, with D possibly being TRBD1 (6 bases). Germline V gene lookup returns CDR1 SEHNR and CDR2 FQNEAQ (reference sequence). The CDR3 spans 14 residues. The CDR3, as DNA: TGTGCCAGCACCTTATTAGGGGGATACAATGAGCAGTTCTTC. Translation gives CASTLLGGYNEQFF.

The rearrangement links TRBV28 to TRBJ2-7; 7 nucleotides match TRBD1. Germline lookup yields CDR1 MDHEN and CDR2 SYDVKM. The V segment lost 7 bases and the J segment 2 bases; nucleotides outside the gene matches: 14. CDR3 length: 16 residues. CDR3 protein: CASTNEGQFLPYEQYF. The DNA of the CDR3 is TGTGCCAGCACCAATGAGGGACAGTTCTTACCCTACGAGCAGTACTTC.